These T cell receptor beta chains were read from a single sample in a study of identical twins. TCRdb used MiXCR to reprocess the 5' RACE reads, holding one entry per CDR3 protein. The data show 500,000 or so distinct CDR3 sequences, less than 25% seen once. The same sample was also studied in work on T cells expressing NK-cell markers.

Specimen: CD4+ T cells sorted from blood. The receptors stem from a woman under 30 in good health. The CDR3 runs from the conserved cysteine through the conserved F or W. The order of the fields is CDR3 length, D gene, J gene, clone size, V gene, CDR3 DNA, CDR3 protein. D genes are given only for firm matches. Some rows have no size entry. The others give once, few or many, or a class for an expanded clone.

length: 14
D: TRBD2
J: TRBJ2-3
size: few
V: TRBV20-1
DNA: TGCAGTGCTAGACTAGCGGGAGTGGCAGATACGCAGTATTTT
CDR3: CSARLAGVADTQYF

length: 13
D: -
J: TRBJ1-2
size: many
V: TRBV29-1
DNA: TGCAGCGCCGCCTCTGGGGGTTCCGGACAATACACCTTC
CDR3: CSAASGGSGQYTF

length: 13
D: TRBD2
J: TRBJ2-7
size: few
V: TRBV12-3/TRBV12-4
DNA: TGTGCCAGCAGGGCGGGAGGCCTCTACGAGCAGTACTTC
CDR3: CASRAGGLYEQYF

length: 17
D: TRBD1
J: TRBJ2-7
size: -
V: TRBV7-9
DNA: TGTGCCAGCAGCTTGGGGACCCCGGGACAGGGAAGCCACGAGCAGTACTTC
CDR3: CASSLGTPGQGSHEQYF

length: 15
D: -
J: TRBJ2-3
size: many
V: TRBV4-2
DNA: TGTGCCAGCAGCCAAGTGTCCTCCAGCACAGATACGCAGTATTTT
CDR3: CASSQVSSSTDTQYF

length: 16
D: TRBD1
J: TRBJ2-7
size: -
V: TRBV12-5
DNA: TGTGCTAGTGGCCGCCGGGGGACAGGGACTAAATACGAGCAGTACTTC
CDR3: CASGRRGTGTKYEQYF

length: 17
D: -
J: TRBJ2-3
size: -
V: TRBV7-9
DNA: TGTGCCAGCCCTCATAAACCGACTGTCCTAAGCACAGATACGCAGTATTTT
CDR3: CASPHKPTVLSTDTQYF

length: 15
D: TRBD1
J: TRBJ1-4
size: -
V: TRBV27
DNA: TGTGCCAGCAGTGACAGGGATGGGACTAATGAAAAACTGTTTTTT
CDR3: CASSDRDGTNEKLFF

length: 16
D: -
J: TRBJ2-2
size: -
V: TRBV14
DNA: TGTGCCAGCAGCCAACAGAGACAGTCTAACACCGGGGAGCTGTTTTTT
CDR3: CASSQQRQSNTGELFF

length: 15
D: -
J: TRBJ2-5
size: -
V: TRBV7-2
DNA: TGTGCCAGCAGCACCGCTAGGCAGGGGGGCGAGACCCAGTACTTC
CDR3: CASSTARQGGETQYF

length: 14
D: -
J: TRBJ2-1
size: few
V: TRBV20-1
DNA: TGCAGTGCTAGAGACTACCAGTCATCTAATGAGCAGTTCTTC
CDR3: CSARDYQSSNEQFF

length: 14
D: -
J: TRBJ1-1
size: few
V: TRBV29-1
DNA: TGCAGCGTTCGTTGGGGACACTCAAACACTGAAGCTTTCTTT
CDR3: CSVRWGHSNTEAFF

length: 15
D: -
J: TRBJ2-1
size: -
V: TRBV7-9
DNA: TGTGCCAGCAGCTTAGAAAGGGTAGCGTCCAATGAGCAGTTCTTC
CDR3: CASSLERVASNEQFF

length: 15
D: TRBD2
J: TRBJ2-7
size: few
V: TRBV5-1
DNA: TGCGCCAGCAGCTTTTATAGCGGGAGCGGTTACGAGCAGTACTTC
CDR3: CASSFYSGSGYEQYF

length: 11
D: -
J: TRBJ2-7
size: -
V: TRBV3-1
DNA: TGTGCCACCCCCCGCTCCTACGAGCAGTACTTC
CDR3: CATPRSYEQYF

length: 14
D: TRBD1
J: TRBJ2-5
size: -
V: TRBV2
DNA: TGTGCCAGCCCAGGGACAGGAGACCAAGAGACCCAGTACTTC
CDR3: CASPGTGDQETQYF

length: 15
D: -
J: TRBJ1-2
size: few
V: TRBV5-1
DNA: TGCGCCAGCAGCTTGGGGTTTGGTCTAGGCTATGGCTACACCTTC
CDR3: CASSLGFGLGYGYTF

length: 15
D: -
J: TRBJ2-1
size: few
V: TRBV5-6
DNA: TGTGCCAGCAGCTCTTACCCAGACTCCTACAATGAGCAGTTCTTC
CDR3: CASSSYPDSYNEQFF

length: 13
D: TRBD2
J: TRBJ2-1
size: -
V: TRBV7-9
DNA: TGTGCCAGCAGCTTACAGGGAGGGGTTGAGCAGTTCTTC
CDR3: CASSLQGGVEQFF

length: 13
D: -
J: TRBJ1-2
size: few
V: TRBV16
DNA: TGTGCCAGCAGCCCCCGGAGCGCGGGTGGCTACACCTTC
CDR3: CASSPRSAGGYTF

length: 15
D: -
J: TRBJ2-5
size: -
V: TRBV7-6
DNA: TGTGCCAGCAGCTTATGGACGGGTTCTCAAGAGACCCAGTACTTC
CDR3: CASSLWTGSQETQYF

length: 12
D: -
J: TRBJ2-6
size: -
V: TRBV5-1
DNA: TGCGCCAGCAGCGGGACAGCCAACGTCCTGACTTTC
CDR3: CASSGTANVLTF

length: 13
D: -
J: TRBJ2-3
size: -
V: TRBV10-1
DNA: TGCGCCGAGGTCAGTGGGATGACAGATACGCAGTATTTT
CDR3: CAEVSGMTDTQYF

length: 15
D: TRBD1
J: TRBJ1-1
size: -
V: TRBV4-2
DNA: TGTGCCAGCAGCCAAATAGGACAGGGGAACACTGAAGCTTTCTTT
CDR3: CASSQIGQGNTEAFF

length: 16
D: -
J: TRBJ2-7
size: few
V: TRBV6-2/TRBV6-3
DNA: TGTGCCAGCAGTTTGTCTGTAACGGCAAACTCCTACGAGCAGTACTTC
CDR3: CASSLSVTANSYEQYF

length: 14
D: -
J: TRBJ2-3
size: -
V: TRBV29-1
DNA: TGCAGCGTTGGTAGGAGGACTAGCACAGATACGCAGTATTTT
CDR3: CSVGRRTSTDTQYF

length: 14
D: TRBD2
J: TRBJ2-7
size: -
V: TRBV7-2
DNA: TGTGCCAGCAGCCGGACTAGCGGGAACTACGAGCAGTACTTC
CDR3: CASSRTSGNYEQYF

length: 16
D: -
J: TRBJ2-2
size: few
V: TRBV4-3
DNA: TGCGCCAGCAGCTTCCTTGATTCTGGGAACACCGGGGAGCTGTTTTTT
CDR3: CASSFLDSGNTGELFF

length: 16
D: -
J: TRBJ2-5
size: -
V: TRBV5-6
DNA: TGTGCCAGCAGCCCTCTGCGGGCTGGGTTTCAAGAGACCCAGTACTTC
CDR3: CASSPLRAGFQETQYF

length: 15
D: -
J: TRBJ1-1
size: few
V: TRBV6-5
DNA: TGTGCCAGCAGTTACTCATGGGGGGCTTGGGCTGAAGCTTTCTTT
CDR3: CASSYSWGAWAEAFF

length: 14
D: -
J: TRBJ2-7
size: -
V: TRBV5-6
DNA: TGTGCCAGCAGCCTCCAACTGACATTTGGGGGACGATTCTTC
CDR3: CASSLQLTFGGRFF

length: 15
D: TRBD2
J: TRBJ2-1
size: few
V: TRBV3-1
DNA: TGTGCCAGCAGGAGTACGGGACTAGCGCACAATGAGCAGTTCTTC
CDR3: CASRSTGLAHNEQFF

length: 15
D: -
J: TRBJ1-1
size: -
V: TRBV7-2
DNA: TGTGCCAGCAGCTTTTGGGGCCGGGTAAACACTGAAGCTTTCTTT
CDR3: CASSFWGRVNTEAFF

length: 12
D: -
J: TRBJ1-1
size: -
V: TRBV21-1
DNA: TGTGCCAGCCTTCGTTGGGGAACTGAAGCTTTCTTT
CDR3: CASLRWGTEAFF

length: 13
D: -
J: TRBJ2-7
size: -
V: TRBV18
DNA: TGTGCCAGCTCAAAAAGTCTCATCTACGAGCAGTACTTC
CDR3: CASSKSLIYEQYF

length: 15
D: TRBD1
J: TRBJ2-2
size: -
V: TRBV5-1
DNA: TGCGCCAGCAGCCGGGGACAGGCTAACACCGGGGAGCTGTTTTTT
CDR3: CASSRGQANTGELFF

length: 13
D: -
J: TRBJ1-5
size: few
V: TRBV20-1
DNA: TGCAGTGCTAGAACGGTTAGCAATCAGCCCCAGCATTTT
CDR3: CSARTVSNQPQHF

length: 15
D: -
J: TRBJ2-1
size: -
V: TRBV12-3/TRBV12-4
DNA: TGTGCCAGCAGTTTGCAGTACGCCTCCTACAATGAGCAGTTCTTC
CDR3: CASSLQYASYNEQFF

length: 14
D: -
J: TRBJ2-3
size: few
V: TRBV6-1
DNA: TGTGCCAGCAGTATCTCCTTGGGCGCAGATACGCAGTATTTT
CDR3: CASSISLGADTQYF

length: 16
D: TRBD1
J: TRBJ1-5
size: few
V: TRBV6-2/TRBV6-3
DNA: TGTGCCAGCAGGACCGGGACAGGGGGATTTAATCAGCCCCAGCATTTT
CDR3: CASRTGTGGFNQPQHF

length: 11
D: -
J: TRBJ2-2
size: -
V: TRBV19
DNA: TGTGCCAGTAAGGGGTTCGGGGAGCTGTTTTTT
CDR3: CASKGFGELFF